This entry features one T cell receptor beta chain sequence. There are many counts of this clonotype. Its antigen is not yet known. Base qualities are not recorded, but no much larger clone differs from it by a single base. TCRdb shows the sequencer as Illumina NovaSeq 6000. TCRalpha and TCRbeta cDNA libraries were built by 5'RACE with constant-segment primers, adding sample barcodes and unique molecular identifiers. RNA was extracted from every sample with Trizol reagent. Libraries were amplified in two PCR steps, with a second sample barcode and Illumina TruSeq adapters added in the second step. The libraries were sequenced on an Illumina NovaSeq using 2 x 150 bp paired-end reads. The original pipeline was this. Reads were demultiplexed and collapsed into UMI-guided consensus sequences with migec v1.2.7. Using mixcr v2.1.11, UMI consensuses were aligned to TRA and TRB V and J templates and then assembled into clonotypes. Clonotypes were classified as expanded or contracted when called significant by both edgeR and NoisET, with noise models trained on biological replicates. For edgeR calls, the thresholds were a false discovery rate-adjusted p below 0.01 and a log2 fold-change of 1. As an exploratory analysis of dynamics, max-normalized trajectories of the 1000 most abundant clonotypes were examined by PCA with hierarchical clustering. Each responding clone was given a CD4 or CD8 phenotype based on the CD4+ and CD8+ repertoires, which had been sequenced separately. TCRdb reprocessed the public reads (quality trimming at Q25 with fastp, clone calling with MiXCR) and kept in-frame beta chains. Every distinct CDR3 protein forms one entry, paired with its most common genes and DNA. TCRdb, not the authors, supplied the V and J calls. Counted in this sample were roughly 150,000 distinct CDR3 sequences; 10% to 15% of them appeared once. Clones ranked in the top ten supply 2.5% to 4% of the sample.

PBMCs were isolated by Ficoll-Paque density gradient centrifugation. This entry comes from a study of T-cell memory formation after mild COVID-19 (dated by TCRdb to the early 2020s). Context from the whole study: Most TCR sequence clusters were specific to one of the two donors. Longitudinal TCRalpha and TCRbeta repertoire sequencing tracked T-cell clones expanding and contracting after mild COVID-19 in a couple of donors. The cohort was made up of two young adult volunteers, one female and one male, who were previously healthy. General study outcomes and caveats: The study included only a couple of mild cases, and larger cohorts that include severe cases with pre-infection samples were judged to be necessary. Contracting CD4+ clones turned up mainly in the CM and EM memory subsets, whereas EMRA was where CD8+ clones were enriched. Some responding clones were detected in pre-infection memory, which suggested that pre-existing cross-reactive memory T cells had joined the SARS-CoV-2 response. From day 15 to 85, contracting clones showed balanced CD4/CD8 phenotypes, whereas a second wave of clones that expanded from day 15 to 37 leaned towards CD4+. Whether the second-wave clones peaking on day 37 were SARS-CoV-2 specific was not confirmed.

The CDR3 covers 17 residues, taking in both the cysteine and the phenylalanine. Only the CDR3 DNA stays, 51 bases, in frame from base 1. The germline V gene provides CDR1 MGHRA and CDR2 YSYEKL. Germline trimming: 3 bases from V, 2 bases from J; junction bases outside gene matches: 8. The chain is made from TRBV4-1 and TRBJ2-3; 10 middle bases align to TRBD2. This TCR was recovered from a man between 18 and 29 years old who had mild COVID-19 (a few samples of this study predate the infection). The sample titles of this study are shuffled in the database, so cell type and time point are left out; the donor was told from shared clones. Material for sequencing was PBMCs or a T cell subset sorted from them (not recorded which). The DNA sequence is TGCGCCAGCAGCCAGGAATGGACTAGCGGAGCCACAGATACGCAGTATTTT. Its amino acids are CASSQEWTSGATDTQYF.